This T cell receptor (beta chain) stems from a study of shared clonotypes between healthy human individuals. Donors were healthy HIV-negative adults without recently reported acute infections or vaccinations. Division of CD4+ cells produced a CD45RA+ naive subset and a CD45RA-negative memory subset. Deep-level assay runs were performed. Sorted-subset replicate PCRs used 200 ng of genomic DNA. This amount corresponded to approximately 30,000 T cell genomes. Sequencing used immunoSEQ multiplex PCR; TCRdb keeps in-frame clones, though not all of them. The sample carries under 650,000 clones, about 95% recorded once. Germline V gives CDR1 MDHEN, CDR2 SYDVKM. V was pared by 5 bases and J by 5 bases, with 12 bases between. The length of the CDR3 is 13 residues.

This chain connects TRBV28 to TRBJ1-2; a possible D gene is TRBD1 (5 bases). Sequencing used naive CD4+ T cells sorted from blood. The subset was: CD45RA+ positively selected. The receptor comes from a woman aged 25-40 years in good health. In DNA form, the CDR3 reads TGTGCCAGCAGTAAGGACACGGGGTATGGCTACACCTTC. This encodes CASSKDTGYGYTF.